This TCR beta chain was found in a study of response to subunit inactivated influenza vaccine. Study-wide points: With each seasonal influenza vaccination, the authors suggested, few new T cells are recruited.

This clonotype was seen more than once but under ten times. Its antigen is undetermined. Deletions cut 6 bases from V and 5 bases from J, with 19 bases between. This CDR3 has 15 amino acids. Germline V lookup: CDR1 DFQATT, CDR2 SNEGSKA (reference sequence). TCRdb re-analysed the RT-PCR reads in MiXCR, keeping a single row per CDR3 protein. The sample includes approximately 490,000 distinct CDR3 sequences, under 8.5% of them seen just once. The material sequenced was PBMCs from blood, taken around 2 years after vaccination. This sequence joins TRBV20-1 and TRBJ2-2; a weak D match, TRBD2 (5 bases). The sequence was obtained from a man aged 45-69 years who received an inactivated influenza vaccine. The CDR3 DNA reads as TGCAGTGCCACCTTGTCGAGCGGACGAACCGGGGAGCTGTTTTTT. Its translation: CSATLSSGRTGELFF.